The 8 T cell receptor beta chains in this list originate from one sample, sequenced in a study of control samples from healthy donors and cancer patients. The assay was immunoSEQ multiplex PCR, and TCRdb's table has in-frame clones only and misses some. The sample includes roughly 120,000 clones, 85% to 90% seen only once; the top ten take around 10%. Material: blood. Receptors were obtained from a man aged 30 to 39 in good health.

The chain combines TRBV18 with TRBJ1-1; perhaps TRBD1 as D (6 bases). CDR1 is KGHSH and CDR2 is LQKENI in the germline V gene. The V end was cut by 1 base, the J end by 10 bases, with 19 bases between. The CDR3 consists of 15 residues. The DNA of the CDR3 is TGTGCCAGCTCACCACTCGGGGGCCAGCTGAATGGAGCTTTCTTT. This gives the protein CASSPLGGQLNGAFF. The complete variable domain, with remaining parts taken from reference TRBV18 and TRBJ1-1, reads NAGVMQNPRHLVRRRGQEARLRCSPMKGHSHVYWYRQLPEEGLKFMVYLQKENIIDESGMPKERFSAEFPKEGPSILRIQQVVRGDSAAYFCASSPLGGQLNGAFFGQGTRLTVV.

Only one count was recorded for this clone. This chain joins TRBV10-1 and TRBJ2-3; no clear D gene. Germline loops: CDR1 WNHNN, CDR2 SYGVQD (reference sequence). This CDR3 has 12 residues. The germline V and J ends were trimmed by 5 bases and 7 bases, with 10 bases remaining between them. As DNA, the CDR3 is TGCGCCAGCAGTTTGGGTGGAAATACGCAGTATTTT. Its protein product is CASSLGGNTQYF.

The J gene is TRBJ2-2, the V gene TRBV18; possibly TRBD2 for D (5 bases). The CDR3 spans 14 residues. V lost 3 bases and J lost 2, with 7 bases in between. Germline V lookup: CDR1 KGHSH, CDR2 LQKENI. This CDR3 reads CASSPTRNTGELFF. DNA for the CDR3: TGTGCCAGCTCACCTACTAGAAACACCGGGGAGCTGTTTTTT.

The chain combines TRBV19 with TRBJ2-1, with D perhaps given as TRBD1 or TRBD2 (5 bases each). The V and J ends lost 10 bases and 0 bases respectively, with 13 bases between them. Germline V lookup: CDR1 LNHDA, CDR2 SQIVND (reference sequence). The CDR3 loop spans 14 amino acids. The CDR3 region is CATGTSSSYNEQFF. CDR3 sequence (DNA): TGTGCCACAGGGACGTCTAGCTCCTACAATGAGCAGTTCTTC.

A few counts support this clone. V is TRBV20-1 and J is TRBJ2-7; no definite D call. CDR3 length: 11 amino acids. Germline CDR1 and CDR2: DFQATT and SNEGSKA (reference sequence). The V end was cut by 5 bases, the J end by 6 bases, with 11 bases between. The CDR3 loop reads CSAGHAGEQYF. The CDR3 DNA sequence: TGCAGTGCTGGGCACGCAGGCGAGCAGTACTTC.

This chain links TRBV20-1 with TRBJ2-7; the D is unclear. The CDR3 sequence is 11 residues long. Germline lookup yields CDR1 DFQATT and CDR2 SNEGSKA (reference sequence). With 1 base removed from V and 5 bases from J, the gap between germline ends came to 6 bases. The DNA for the CDR3 is TGCAGTGCTAGAGCAAGCCACGAGCAGTACTTC. It encodes CSARASHEQYF.

This chain links TRBV29-1 with TRBJ1-1, with 8 bases lining up with TRBD1. CDR3 length equals 16 residues. V lost 3 bases, J lost 1 base, and 10 bases stayed unmatched. Per germline, CDR1 SQVTM and CDR2 ANQGSEA. The CDR3 sequence: CSVERGTGVWNTEAFF. In DNA form, the CDR3 reads TGCAGCGTTGAGAGGGGGACAGGCGTTTGGAACACTGAAGCTTTCTTT.

About this clone itself: Other nucleotide sequences in the sample specify the same CDR3. V is TRBV6-1 and J is TRBJ2-7; the D gene is possibly TRBD2 (5 bases). The CDR3 extends over 15 amino acids. Germline CDR1 is MNHNS and CDR2 is SASEGT. With 1 base removed from V and 4 bases from J, the gap between germline ends came to 14 bases. The CDR3 region is CASSEGGLAPYEQYV. CDR3 nucleotide sequence: TGTGCCAGCAGTGAAGGAGGACTGGCCCCTTACGAGCAGTACGTC.